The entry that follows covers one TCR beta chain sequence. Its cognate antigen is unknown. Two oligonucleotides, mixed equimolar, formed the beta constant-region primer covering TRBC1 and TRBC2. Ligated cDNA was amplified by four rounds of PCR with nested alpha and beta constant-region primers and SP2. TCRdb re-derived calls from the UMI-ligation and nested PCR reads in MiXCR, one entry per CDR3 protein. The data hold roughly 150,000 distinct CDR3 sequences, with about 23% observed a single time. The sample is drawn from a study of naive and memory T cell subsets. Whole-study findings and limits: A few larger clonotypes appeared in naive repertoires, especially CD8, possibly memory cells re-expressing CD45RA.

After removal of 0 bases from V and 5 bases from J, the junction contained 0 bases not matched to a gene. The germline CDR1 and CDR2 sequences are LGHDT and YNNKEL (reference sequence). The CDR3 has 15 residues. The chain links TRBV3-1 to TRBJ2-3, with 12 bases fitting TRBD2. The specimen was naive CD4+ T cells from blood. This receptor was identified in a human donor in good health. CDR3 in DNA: TGTGCCAGCAGCCAAGAACTAGCGGGAGGAGATACGCAGTATTTT. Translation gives CASSQELAGGDTQYF.